What follows is one T cell receptor beta chain and its context. What it recognizes is unknown. Other nucleotide sequences in the sample specify the same CDR3. The sample comes from a study of beta chain features in type 1 diabetes. Findings of the study overall: Shortening of TCRB CDR3s, moderate but significant, appeared in all four CD4+ subsets of Type 1 diabetes patients. Comparison showed that naive, central memory and Treg TCRB repertoires appeared more similar among patients than among healthy donors. VDJ junctions in type 1 diabetes patients carried more deletions and fewer insertions.

This CDR3 contains 14 residues. Germline values: CDR1 SGDLS, CDR2 YYNGEE. Trimming took off 4 bases at V and 5 bases at J, with 15 bases between the two ends. Of the isolated RNA, all was reverse transcribed, and so the sequenced material was expressed TCRB transcripts. The protocol was immunoSEQ multiplex PCR, while the TCRdb copy is restricted to in-frame clones and leaves out a portion. The sample yields hundreds of thousands of clones, about a tenth seen once. Heparinised blood was drawn once per donor, averaging approximately 100 mL. The purity of all sorted populations exceeded 95%. This TCR derives from a man in his thirties or forties with type 1 diabetes. V usage is TRBV9 and J usage is TRBJ2-5, with D perhaps matching TRBD1 (5 bases). Specimen: naive CD4+ T cells from blood. The chain's CDR3 is CASSFQGAGETQYF. CDR3 sequence (DNA): TGTGCCAGCAGCTTCCAAGGGGCCGGGGAGACCCAGTACTTC.